This TCR beta chain is from a study of CD8+ T cells in alopecia areata (dated by TCRdb to about 2018). Background for the entire study: Treated patients were enrolled in an open-label pilot trial of oral tofacitinib, 5 to 10 mg twice daily, for moderate-to-severe alopecia areata. On the human side, TCRbeta sequencing was run on scalp tissue and on sorted CD4+ and CD8+ peripheral blood T cells from healthy controls and from alopecia areata patients with either patchy or totalis/universalis disease. Tofacitinib was administered for 6 to 18 months, and 6 months of follow-up off drug were then conducted to assess delayed response and recurrence. TCRbeta CDR3 regions were amplified by immunoSEQ multiplex PCR with 35 Vbeta forward and 13 Jbeta reverse primers. Disease severity in treated patients was measured with the SALT score, which quantifies the percentage of affected scalp surface area. RNA was extracted with the PAXgene miRNA kit for fixed scalp, the miRNeasy kit for PBMCs, and the RNeasy kit for mouse skin. Tofacitinib-treated patients had biopsies at baseline and at 4 and 24 weeks of treatment, with a later scalp biopsy in several patients. To study T cell clonal expansion in alopecia areata, the researchers applied high-throughput TCRbeta sequencing to both the C3H/HeJ mouse model and human patients. Scalp clonality was compared across normal scalp (n=4), patchy alopecia areata scalp (n=8), and alopecia totalis/universalis scalp (n=8). Results and caveats for the whole study, not just this receptor: Scalp TCR repertoire analysis is complicated because resident alphabeta T cells in normal human skin are also sequenced, whereas mouse skin is dominated by gammadelta T cells. Because the treated cohort was small and included a single nonresponder, larger studies are needed to assess links between baseline CD8+ expansion and response. During tofacitinib treatment, many expanded lesional clones stuck around in both scalp and blood, and this persistence may partly explain why relapse happens after treatment is stopped. Shared TCR sequences between patients were less evident than in mice, which may be partly attributable to HLA diversity in the patient population. Compared with normal scalp, lesional scalp had higher clonality and more expanded CD8+ clones, particularly in alopecia totalis/universalis, a pattern that suggests antigenic drive. With tofacitinib, both scalp clonality and the number of expanded CD8+ clones among the top 100 scalp clones went down significantly.

Comment on this clone: The specificity of this receptor is unknown. One base away there is no much larger clone; base qualities are not given.

Including cysteine and phenylalanine, the CDR3 has 15 amino acids. The entry retains the CDR3 DNA only, 45 bases that are in frame from base 1. CDR1 SGDLS and CDR2 YYNGEE were looked up in the germline V gene. The trim is 4 bases for V and 3 bases for J, with a gap of 13 bases between the germline ends. Library generation was performed with the immunoSEQ multiplex PCR assay. RNA was extracted from all samples and reverse transcribed into cDNA as template for TCR sequencing. First-strand cDNA was synthesized with SuperScript III using a 2:1 mix of oligo-dT and random hexamers. A synthetic immune receptor repertoire was used to assess amplification bias, and residual bias was removed computationally. Concerning the study's data processing: Raw reads were preprocessed for error removal, and CDR3 was defined according to IMGT conventions as running from the conserved cysteine to phenylalanine. To get clonality, Shannon entropy was normalized by log2 of the number of productive unique TCRs and the result was subtracted from 1. Whether scalp clones were CD4 or CD8 was inferred by matching scalp TCRbeta sequences against CD4 and CD8 repertoires sorted from blood. In TCRdb, the immuneACCESS table is reduced to in-frame sequences with V and J assigned. These tables do not hold every clone; where another copy was compared, an unresolved V gene accounts for under half, and the others remain unexplained. V and J calls plus clone size are reproduced from that table; the DNA served to infer D and trimming. For this sample the table gives about 200,000 clones, of which 60% were detected only once. The biggest ten clones account for just over 1% of the sample.

The time point label here, explained by the study, means: less than 30 weeks on oral tofacitinib. In the paper's terms, the treatment or condition label means: oral pan-JAK inhibitor, 5-10 mg twice daily. From alopecia areata patients, peripheral blood was collected along with lesional scalp punch biopsies. After PBMCs were isolated by density centrifugation and stained for CD3, CD4 and CD8, a FACSAria was used to sort CD4+ and CD8+ T cells. The chain is made from TRBV9 and TRBJ2-2; the D gene is possibly TRBD2, with 5 bases matching. Sequenced material: CD4+ T cells sorted from blood, taken at week 24, from a patient treated with tofacitinib. The sequence derives from a human donor with alopecia areata. CDR3 loop: CASSPRRVDTGELFF. The sequenced DNA: TGTGCCAGCAGCCCTCGGCGGGTAGACACCGGGGAGCTGTTTTTT.